This TCR beta chain derives from a study of blood T cell repertoires in COVID-19. Study-wide context: PBMCs, B-cell-depleted T cells, or T cells provided the cDNA or gDNA that made up the material.

Germline lookup yields CDR1 SGHTA and CDR2 FQGNSA. V was shortened by 1 base and J by 1 base, with 11 bases between the two germline ends. The CDR3 sequence is 15 residues long. Original handling: Nucleated cell counts were estimated from reference gene primer amplification. This table comes from immunoSEQ multiplex PCR, and its TCRdb copy is limited to in-frame clones, with some not included. V and J calls and clone size are as listed in that table; D and trimming were resolved from the DNA. This sample has 220,000 or so clones; approximately 84% occur once, and the top ten carry about 2%. Input material: peripheral blood. The sequence derives from a woman aged 80 or over with acute or convalescent COVID-19. The J gene is TRBJ2-7, the V gene TRBV7-2, with a tentative D call TRBD2 (5 bases). In DNA, the CDR3 is TGTGCCAGCAGCTTAGGCGCTAGCCTTTCCTACGAGCAGTACTTC. This gives the protein CASSLGASLSYEQYF.